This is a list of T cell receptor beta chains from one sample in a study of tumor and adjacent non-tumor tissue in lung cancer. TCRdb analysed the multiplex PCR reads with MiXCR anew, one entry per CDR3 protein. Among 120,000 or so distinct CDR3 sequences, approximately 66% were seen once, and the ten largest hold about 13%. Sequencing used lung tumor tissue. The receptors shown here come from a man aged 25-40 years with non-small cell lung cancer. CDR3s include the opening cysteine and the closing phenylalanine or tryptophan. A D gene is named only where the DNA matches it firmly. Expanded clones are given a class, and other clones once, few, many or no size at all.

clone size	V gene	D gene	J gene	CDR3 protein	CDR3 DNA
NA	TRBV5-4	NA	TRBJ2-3	CVSSTTRGGVINTQYF	TGTGTCAGCAGCACGACTAGAGGGGGGGTTATAAATACGCAGTATTTT
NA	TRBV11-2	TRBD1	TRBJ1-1	CANSFGTGDPEAFF	TGTGCCAACAGCTTTGGTACAGGGGACCCTGAAGCTTTCTTT
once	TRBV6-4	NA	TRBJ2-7	CASSPTGTNYEQYF	TGTGCCAGCAGCCCAACAGGGACTAACTACGAGCAGTACTTC
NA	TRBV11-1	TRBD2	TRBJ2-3	CASSGPGTSGDYTDTQYF	TGTGCCAGCAGTGGTCCCGGGACTAGCGGGGATTACACAGATACGCAGTATTTT
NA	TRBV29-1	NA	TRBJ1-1	CSVTGASSEAFF	TGCAGCGTCACCGGGGCGAGCAGTGAAGCTTTCTTT
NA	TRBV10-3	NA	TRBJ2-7	CAVGGRFYGQYF	TGTGCCGTGGGTGGGCGTTTCTACGGGCAGTACTTC
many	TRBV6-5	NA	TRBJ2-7	CASSYRPHYEQYF	TGTGCCAGCAGTTACCGACCGCACTACGAGCAGTACTTC
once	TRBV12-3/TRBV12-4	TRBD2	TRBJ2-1	CASSPGISGGAHEQFF	TGTGCCAGCAGTCCCGGGATTAGCGGGGGGGCGCATGAGCAGTTTTTC
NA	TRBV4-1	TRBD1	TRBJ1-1	CASSQYPGQGDRRAFF	TGTGCCAGCAGCCAGTACCCGGGACAGGGGGATAGGAGAGCTTTCTTT
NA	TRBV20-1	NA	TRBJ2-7	CSAAGTRGGSYEQYF	TGCAGTGCAGCCGGGACCAGGGGTGGATCCTACGAGCAGTACTTC
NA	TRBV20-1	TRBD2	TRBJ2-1	CSARREGRHNEQFF	TGCAGTGCTAGAAGGGAGGGGAGGCATAATGAGCAGTTCTTC
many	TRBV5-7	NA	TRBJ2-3	CASSLTGQRTGTKVADTQYF	TGTGCCAGCAGCTTGACAGGACAGAGAACCGGGACTAAAGTGGCGGATACGCAGTATTTT
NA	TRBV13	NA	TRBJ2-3	CATSLSTDTQYF	TGTGCCACCAGCTTATCCACAGATACGCAGTATTTT
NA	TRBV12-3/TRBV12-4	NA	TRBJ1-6	CTSRLGSPGSPLHF	TGTACCAGCAGATTGGGCAGTCCGGGGTCACCCCTCCACTTT
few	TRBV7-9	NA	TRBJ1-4	CVSSSAWDEKLFF	TGTGTCAGCAGCTCCGCGTGGGATGAAAAACTGTTTTTT
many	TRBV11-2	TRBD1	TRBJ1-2	CASSLDLDRAIGYTF	TGTGCCAGCAGCTTAGACCTTGACAGGGCTATTGGCTACACCTTC
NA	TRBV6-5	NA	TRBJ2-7	CASSLIPGNSYEQYF	TGTGCCAGTAGCTTGATTCCGGGCAATTCCTACGAGCAGTACTTC
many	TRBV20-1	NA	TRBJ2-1	CSARDATRNEQFF	TGCAGTGCTAGGGATGCGACTAGGAATGAGCAGTTCTTC
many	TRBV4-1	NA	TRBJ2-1	CASSQEYHSSYNEQFF	TGCGCCAGCAGCCAAGAGTATCACAGCTCCTACAATGAGCAGTTCTTC
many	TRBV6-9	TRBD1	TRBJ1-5	CASSYRDRVNQPQHF	TGTGCCAGCAGTTATAGGGACAGGGTTAATCAGCCCCAGCATTTT
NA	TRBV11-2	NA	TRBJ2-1	CASSLGGSEWDEQFF	TGTGCCAGCAGCTTAGGTGGCAGCGAGTGGGATGAGCAGTTCTTC
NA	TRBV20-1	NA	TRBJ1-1	CSARDGRQINTEAFF	TGCAGTGCTAGAGATGGGAGGCAGATCAACACAGAAGCTTTCTTT
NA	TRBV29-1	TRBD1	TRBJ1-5	CSNVGQGLNQPQHF	TGCAGCAACGTGGGACAGGGGCTCAATCAACCCCAGCATTTT
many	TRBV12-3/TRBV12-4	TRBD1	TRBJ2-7	CASSRPGQGAINEQYF	TGTGCCAGCAGTCGGCCGGGACAGGGGGCTATCAACGAGCAGTACTTC